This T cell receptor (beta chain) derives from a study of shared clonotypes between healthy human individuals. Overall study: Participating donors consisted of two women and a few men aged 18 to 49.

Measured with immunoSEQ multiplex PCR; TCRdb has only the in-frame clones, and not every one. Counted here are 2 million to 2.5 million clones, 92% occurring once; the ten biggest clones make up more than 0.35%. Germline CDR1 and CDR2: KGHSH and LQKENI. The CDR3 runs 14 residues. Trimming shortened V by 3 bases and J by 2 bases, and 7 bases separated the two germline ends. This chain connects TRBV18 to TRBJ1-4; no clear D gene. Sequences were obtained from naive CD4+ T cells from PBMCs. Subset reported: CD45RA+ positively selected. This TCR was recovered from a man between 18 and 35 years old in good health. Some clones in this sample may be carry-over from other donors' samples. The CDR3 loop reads CASSPDPTNEKLFF. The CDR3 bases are TGTGCCAGCTCACCCGACCCTACTAATGAAAAACTGTTTTTT.